Each of the 14 T cell receptor beta chains below was sequenced from the same sample in a study of blood T cell repertoires in COVID-19. The repertoire was sequenced with immunoSEQ multiplex PCR; TCRdb's copy has only in-frame clones and lacks some. The data show more than 200,000 clones, approximately 86% seen once. The specimen sequenced was peripheral blood. Every receptor here comes from a man in his forties or fifties with acute or convalescent COVID-19.

The chain links TRBV27 to TRBJ2-7; 7 bases match TRBD1. Germline CDR1 and CDR2: MNHEY and SMNVEV (reference sequence). Trimming removed 4 bases from V and 5 bases from J; junction bases left unmatched: 8. CDR3 length: 14 amino acids. CDR3 amino acids: CASSSVDRQDEQYF. CDR3 nucleotides: TGTGCCAGCAGTTCCGTGGACAGGCAGGACGAGCAGTACTTC.

V usage is TRBV29-1 and J usage is TRBJ2-5; 13 bases are shared with TRBD2. The trim removed 4 bases at V and 2 bases at J, leaving 7 bases unmatched. The CDR3 is made up of 16 amino acids. Germline values: CDR1 SQVTM, CDR2 ANQGSEA. The chain's CDR3 is CSVGGTSGTPQETQYF. The CDR3 DNA reads TGCAGCGTTGGCGGGACTAGCGGGACCCCACAAGAGACCCAGTACTTC.

V and J are TRBV5-6 and TRBJ2-3; possibly TRBD1 for D (5 bases). Per germline, CDR1 SGHDT and CDR2 YYEEEE. The CDR3 runs to 14 residues. The V end was cut by 1 base, the J end by 4 bases, with 10 bases between. This CDR3 reads CASSLRWGPDTQYF. The DNA of the CDR3 is TGTGCCAGCAGCTTGAGGTGGGGCCCAGATACGCAGTATTTT.

Remarks on this clone: One end of the junction does not line up with germline, which may come from a read error. V gene TRBV7-2 combines with J gene TRBJ1-6; D is unresolved. Germline assignment: CDR1 SGHTA and CDR2 FQGNSA. This CDR3 spans 14 amino acids. This CDR3 reads CASSLGPTNPPLHF. The CDR3 coding sequence is TGTGCCAGCAGCTTAGGACCAACTAATCCACCCCTCCACTTT.

The rearrangement uses TRBV4-1 and TRBJ2-3; no clear D gene. This CDR3 has 14 residues. V shed 4 bases and J shed 6 bases, with 14 bases lying between them. Germline CDR1 MGHRA, CDR2 YSYEKL. The CDR3 DNA reads TGCGCCAGCAGCCTTCTGCGGTCCGGGGATACGCAGTATTTT. Translation: CASSLLRSGDTQYF.

CDR3 residues: CASSHPYRGSNYGYTF. CDR3 in DNA: TGCGCCAGCAGTCACCCATACAGGGGATCTAACTATGGCTACACCTTC. The chain combines TRBV23-1 with TRBJ1-2, with 7 bases that match TRBD1. TRBV23-1 is identified as an open reading frame with a role that is uncertain. V was pared by 3 bases and J by 0 bases, with 7 bases of the junction left unmatched. The CDR3 is made up of 16 amino acids.

V is TRBV28 and J is TRBJ2-3; 8 nucleotides match TRBD1. The CDR3 has 15 residues. Germline CDR1 and CDR2: MDHEN and SYDVKM. The junction had 5 bases not matched to a gene; V was cut back by 4 bases and J by 2 bases. CDR3: CASSSSTGVTDTQYF. Here the CDR3 DNA reads TGTGCCAGCAGTTCCTCGACAGGGGTCACAGATACGCAGTATTTT.

The chain recombines TRBV4-2 with TRBJ2-7, with TRBD2 matching over 9 bases. Trimming removed 0 bases from V and 2 bases from J; junction bases left unmatched: 5. The germline V gene has CDR1 LGHNA and CDR2 YNFKEQ. The CDR3 is 16 amino acids. DNA of the CDR3: TGTGCCAGCAGCCAAGATTCTAGCGGGACCCCCTACGAGCAGTACTTC. Its translation: CASSQDSSGTPYEQYF.

The chain joins TRBV28 to TRBJ2-7; tentative D call: TRBD2 (6 bases). The germline V and J ends were trimmed by 4 bases and 2 bases, with 9 bases remaining between them. CDR3 length: 13 residues. Germline CDR1 reads MDHEN; CDR2 reads SYDVKM. The CDR3 region is CASSSGSPYEQYF. The CDR3 bases are TGTGCCAGCAGTTCCGGGAGCCCCTACGAGCAGTACTTC.

The V and J genes are TRBV27 and TRBJ2-2; D uncertain. Trimming removed 2 bases at V and 3 bases at J, with 7 bases between. Germline V lookup: CDR1 MNHEY, CDR2 SMNVEV (reference sequence). The CDR3 consists of 14 residues. The DNA for the CDR3 is TGTGCCAGCAGTTTACGGTCGCACACCGGGGAGCTGTTTTTT. It specifies CASSLRSHTGELFF.

V is TRBV4-2 and J is TRBJ1-2; 8 nucleotides agree with TRBD1. The CDR3 is made up of 15 amino acids. The V segment lost 3 bases and the J segment 8 bases; nucleotides outside the gene matches: 11. CDR1 and CDR2 from the germline V gene are LGHNA and YNFKEQ. This CDR3 is CASSQGGTGGSGYTF. DNA of the CDR3: TGTGCCAGCAGCCAGGGCGGGACAGGAGGGTCGGGCTACACCTTC.

The chain couples TRBV6-5 to TRBJ2-7, with 8 bases identical to TRBD1. Germline V gene sequence: CDR1 MNHEY, CDR2 SVGAGI. This CDR3 is 16 amino acids long. Germline trimming cut 1 base from V and 9 bases from J; bases unmatched to any gene: 14. CDR3 protein: CASSYYGGTGDASQYF. CDR3 nucleotides: TGTGCCAGCAGTTACTACGGAGGGACAGGAGATGCCTCGCAGTACTTC.

The gene calls are TRBV12-3 or TRBV12-4 and TRBJ1-6; unclear D gene. The V end lost 4 bases, the J end lost 5 bases, and 6 bases lay between the germline ends. This CDR3 is 13 amino acids long. The CDR3 DNA reads TGTGCCAGCAGTTCGAGTAATAATTCACCCCTCCACTTT. Translating it yields CASSSSNNSPLHF.

The chain recombines TRBV27 with TRBJ2-3; no clear D. Trimming took 3 bases from V and 2 from J, leaving 9 bases between them. The CDR3 sequence is 14 residues long. CDR1 MNHEY and CDR2 SMNVEV come from the germline V gene (reference sequence). The CDR3 DNA follows: TGTGCCAGCAGTTTGTCCATTTCCACAGATACGCAGTATTTT. This translates into CASSLSISTDTQYF.